This T cell receptor beta chain was documented in a study of T cell repertoires in cytomegalovirus infection. Turning to the study itself: The public TCR beta signatures pointed to both CMV infection and matching HLA type. Broader study findings: HLA-C-restricted CMV clonotypes gave the most frequent clonotype in two of eight donors.

Via MiXCR, TCRdb re-called the reads, giving one row per CDR3 protein. Counted here are roughly 760,000 distinct CDR3 sequences, roughly 35% occurring once; the ten biggest clones make up roughly 2.9%. Worth noting for this clonotype: Its specificity is not known.

The specimen sequenced was PBMCs. The sequence derives from a human donor in good health (CMV status not recorded). Some clones in this sample may be carry-over from other donors' samples.

In nucleotides, the CDR3 is TGTGCCAGCAGCCCAAAGGGACGGATGAACACTGAAGCTTTCTTT. Translation gives CASSPKGRMNTEAFF. The chain uses TRBV9 and TRBJ1-1, with D perhaps matching TRBD1 (5 bases). Trimming cost V 4 bases and J 0 bases, with 13 bases left between them. The germline CDR1 and CDR2 sequences are SGDLS and YYNGEE. This CDR3 comprises 15 residues.